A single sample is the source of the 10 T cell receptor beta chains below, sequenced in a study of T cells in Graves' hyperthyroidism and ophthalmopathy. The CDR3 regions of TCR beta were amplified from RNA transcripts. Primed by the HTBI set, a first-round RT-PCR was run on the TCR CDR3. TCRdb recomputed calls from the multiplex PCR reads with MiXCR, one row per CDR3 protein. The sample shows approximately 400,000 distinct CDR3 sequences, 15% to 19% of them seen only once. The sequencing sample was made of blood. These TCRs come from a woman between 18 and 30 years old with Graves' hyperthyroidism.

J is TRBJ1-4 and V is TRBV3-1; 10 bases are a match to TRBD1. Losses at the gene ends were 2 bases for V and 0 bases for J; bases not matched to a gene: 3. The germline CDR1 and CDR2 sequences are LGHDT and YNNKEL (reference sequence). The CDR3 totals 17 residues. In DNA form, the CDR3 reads TGTGCCAGCAGCCAACGCGGACAGGGGGCAACTAATGAAAAACTGTTTTTT. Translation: CASSQRGQGATNEKLFF.

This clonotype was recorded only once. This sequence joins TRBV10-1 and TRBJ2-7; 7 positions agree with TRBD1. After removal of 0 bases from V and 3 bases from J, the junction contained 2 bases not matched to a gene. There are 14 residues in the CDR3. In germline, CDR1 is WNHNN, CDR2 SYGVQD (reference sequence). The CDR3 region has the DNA TGCGCCAGCAGTGAGTCACGGGACAGCTACGAGCAGTACTTC. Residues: CASSESRDSYEQYF.

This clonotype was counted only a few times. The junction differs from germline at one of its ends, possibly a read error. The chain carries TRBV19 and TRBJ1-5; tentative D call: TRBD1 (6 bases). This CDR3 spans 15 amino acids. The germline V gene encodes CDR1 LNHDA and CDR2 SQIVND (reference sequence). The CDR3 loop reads CVSSIEGGSNQPQHF. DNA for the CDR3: TGTGTCAGTAGTATAGAAGGGGGAAGCAATCAGCCCCAGCATTTT.

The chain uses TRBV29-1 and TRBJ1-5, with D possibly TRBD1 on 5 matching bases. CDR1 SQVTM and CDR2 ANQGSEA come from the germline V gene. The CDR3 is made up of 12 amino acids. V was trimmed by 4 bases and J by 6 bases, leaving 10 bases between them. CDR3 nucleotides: TGCAGCGTTGGACAGTCCGGTCAGCCCCAGCATTTT. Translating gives CSVGQSGQPQHF.

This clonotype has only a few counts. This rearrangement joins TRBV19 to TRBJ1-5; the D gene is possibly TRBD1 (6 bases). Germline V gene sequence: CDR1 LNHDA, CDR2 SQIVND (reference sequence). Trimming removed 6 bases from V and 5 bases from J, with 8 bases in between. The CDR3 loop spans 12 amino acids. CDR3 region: CASSGQYQPQHF. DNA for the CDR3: TGTGCCAGTAGCGGACAGTATCAGCCCCAGCATTTT.

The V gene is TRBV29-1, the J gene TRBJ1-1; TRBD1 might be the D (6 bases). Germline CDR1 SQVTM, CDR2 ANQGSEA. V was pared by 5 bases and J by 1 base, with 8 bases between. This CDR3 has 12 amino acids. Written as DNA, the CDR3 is TGCAGCGTTCGGGACACGAACACTGAAGCTTTCTTT. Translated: CSVRDTNTEAFF.

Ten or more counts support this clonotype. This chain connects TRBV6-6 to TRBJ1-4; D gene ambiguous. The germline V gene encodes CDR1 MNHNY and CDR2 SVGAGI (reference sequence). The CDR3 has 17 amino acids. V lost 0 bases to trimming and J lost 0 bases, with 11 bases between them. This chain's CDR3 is CASSYSGNPATNEKLFF. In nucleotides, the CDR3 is TGTGCCAGCAGTTACTCGGGCAACCCTGCAACTAATGAAAAACTGTTTTTT.

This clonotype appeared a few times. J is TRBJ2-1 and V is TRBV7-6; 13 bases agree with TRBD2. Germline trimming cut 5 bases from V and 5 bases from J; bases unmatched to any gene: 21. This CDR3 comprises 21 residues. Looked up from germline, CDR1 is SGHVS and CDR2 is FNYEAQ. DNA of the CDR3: TGTGCCAGCAGCCCAATTGGAAAAACTAGCGGGAGGGCACGTGATCACAATGAGCAGTTCTTC. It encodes CASSPIGKTSGRARDHNEQFF.

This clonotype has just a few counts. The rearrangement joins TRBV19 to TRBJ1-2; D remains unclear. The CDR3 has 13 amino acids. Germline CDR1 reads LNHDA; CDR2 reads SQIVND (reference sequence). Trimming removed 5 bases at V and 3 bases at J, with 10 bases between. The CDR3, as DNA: TGTGCCAGTAGTTTGATGGTCTACTATGGCTACACCTTC. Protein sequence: CASSLMVYYGYTF. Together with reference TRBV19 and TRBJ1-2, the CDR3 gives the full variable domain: DGGITQSPKYLFRKEGQNVTLSCEQNLNHDAMYWYRQDPGQGLRLIYYSQIVNDFQKGDIAEGYSVSREKKESFPLTVTSAQKNPTAFYLCASSLMVYYGYTFGSGTRLTVV.

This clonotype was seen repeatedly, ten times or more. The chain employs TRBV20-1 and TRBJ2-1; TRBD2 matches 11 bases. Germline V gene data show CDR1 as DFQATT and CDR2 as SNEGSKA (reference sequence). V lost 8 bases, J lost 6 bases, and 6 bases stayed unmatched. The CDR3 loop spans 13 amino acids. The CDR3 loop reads CSLAGGPGNEQFF. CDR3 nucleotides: TGCAGTTTAGCGGGAGGGCCGGGCAATGAGCAGTTCTTC.